The clone carrying this T cell receptor beta chain was detected a few times. Its antigen is not known. These data are taken from a study of metastatic and nonmetastatic thyroid tumors. Study in general: Comparison of repertoires was carried out across blood and tumor or nodule tissue from malignant and benign thyroid patients.

None of the patients had undergone any treatment ahead of thyroid surgery. Whole-study findings and limits: In blood and tumor, TCR beta diversity was reportedly significantly higher in malignant thyroid tumors than in benign nodules.

The CDR3 sequence is 14 residues long. Germline V gene sequence: CDR1 WNHNN, CDR2 SYGVQD (reference sequence). The germline V and J ends were trimmed by 6 bases and 4 bases, with 13 bases remaining between them. Source study methods: The study's classifier, a distant-metastasis tool for papillary thyroid cancer, was built using CDR3 differences across clinicopathological groups. TCRdb re-called clones from the PCR reads using MiXCR. What appears here as the V and J calls and clone size reflects TCRdb's work, not the paper's. The repertoire holds 35,000 to 45,000 clones, with around 27% as singletons.

This clonotype was obtained from a male donor with papillary thyroid cancer or a benign thyroid nodule (not recorded which). Some clones in this sample may be carry-over from other donors' samples. The chain uses TRBV10-1 and TRBJ1-5; D may be TRBD1 (6 bases). The sample comprised blood. The CDR3 spells CASSPAGDNQPQHF. The CDR3 DNA is TGCGCCAGCAGCCCGGCAGGGGATAATCAGCCCCAGCATTTT.